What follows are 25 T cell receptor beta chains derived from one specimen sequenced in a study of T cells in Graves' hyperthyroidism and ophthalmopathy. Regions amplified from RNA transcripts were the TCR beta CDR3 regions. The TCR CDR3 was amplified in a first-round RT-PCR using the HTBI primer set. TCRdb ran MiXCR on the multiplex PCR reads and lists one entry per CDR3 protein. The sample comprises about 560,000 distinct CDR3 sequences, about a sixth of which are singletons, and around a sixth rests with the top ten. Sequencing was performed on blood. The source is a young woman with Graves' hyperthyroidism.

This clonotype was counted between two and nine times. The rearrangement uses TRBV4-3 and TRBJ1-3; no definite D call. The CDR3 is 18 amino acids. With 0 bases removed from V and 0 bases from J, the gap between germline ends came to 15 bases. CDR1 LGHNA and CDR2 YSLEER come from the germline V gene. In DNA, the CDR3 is TGCGCCAGCAGCCAAGATTTCCAGGTTTCAGACTCTGGAAACACCATATATTTT. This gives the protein CASSQDFQVSDSGNTIYF.

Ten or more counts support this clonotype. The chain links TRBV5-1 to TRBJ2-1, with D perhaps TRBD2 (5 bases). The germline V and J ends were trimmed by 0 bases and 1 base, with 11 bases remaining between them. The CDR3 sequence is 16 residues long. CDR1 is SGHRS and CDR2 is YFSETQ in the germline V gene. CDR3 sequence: CASSLDRGLSYNEQFF. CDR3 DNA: TGCGCCAGCAGCTTGGATCGGGGTTTATCCTACAATGAGCAGTTCTTC.

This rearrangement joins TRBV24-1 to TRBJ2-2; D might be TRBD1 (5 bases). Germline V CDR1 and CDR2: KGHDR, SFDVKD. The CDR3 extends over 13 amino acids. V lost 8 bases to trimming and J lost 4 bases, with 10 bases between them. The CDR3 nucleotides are TGTGCCACCAAAAACCAGGGCACCGGGGAGCTGTTTTTT. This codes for CATKNQGTGELFF.

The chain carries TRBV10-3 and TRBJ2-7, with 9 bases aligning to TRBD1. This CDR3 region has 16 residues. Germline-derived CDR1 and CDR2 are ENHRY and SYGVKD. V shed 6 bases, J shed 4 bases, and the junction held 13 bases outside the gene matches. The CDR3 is CAISNPTPGQGYEQYF. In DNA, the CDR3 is TGTGCCATCAGCAACCCAACCCCGGGACAGGGTTACGAGCAGTACTTC.

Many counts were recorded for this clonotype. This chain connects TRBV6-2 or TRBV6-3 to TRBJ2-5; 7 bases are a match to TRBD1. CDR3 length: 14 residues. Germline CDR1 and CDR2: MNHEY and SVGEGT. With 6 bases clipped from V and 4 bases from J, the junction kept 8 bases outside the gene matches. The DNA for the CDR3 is TGTGCCAGCAGCTCCGGGACAGAATTAGAGACCCAGTACTTC. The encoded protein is CASSSGTELETQYF.

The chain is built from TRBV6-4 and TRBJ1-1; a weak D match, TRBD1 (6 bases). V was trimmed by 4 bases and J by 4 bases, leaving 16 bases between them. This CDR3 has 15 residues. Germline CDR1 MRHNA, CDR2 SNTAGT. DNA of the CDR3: TGTGCCAGCAGTGCCAAAACAGGGTATCGCACTGAAGCTTTCTTT. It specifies CASSAKTGYRTEAFF.

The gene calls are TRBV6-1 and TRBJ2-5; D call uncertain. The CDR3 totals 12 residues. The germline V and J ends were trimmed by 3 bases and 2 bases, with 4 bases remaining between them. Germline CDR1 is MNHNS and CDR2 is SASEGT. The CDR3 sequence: CASSDVQETQYF. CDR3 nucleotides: TGTGCCAGCAGTGACGTACAAGAGACCCAGTACTTC.

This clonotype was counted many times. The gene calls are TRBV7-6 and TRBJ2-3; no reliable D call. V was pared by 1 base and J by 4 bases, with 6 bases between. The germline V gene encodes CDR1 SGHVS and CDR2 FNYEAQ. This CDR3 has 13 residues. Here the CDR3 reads CASSLGFADTQYF. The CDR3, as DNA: TGTGCCAGCAGCTTAGGGTTTGCAGATACGCAGTATTTT. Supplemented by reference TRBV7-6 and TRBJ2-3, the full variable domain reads GAGVSQSPRYKVTKRGQDVALRCDPISGHVSLYWYRQALGQGPEFLTYFNYEAQQDKSGLPNDRFSAERPEGSISTLTIQRTEQRDSAMYRCASSLGFADTQYFGPGTRLTVL.

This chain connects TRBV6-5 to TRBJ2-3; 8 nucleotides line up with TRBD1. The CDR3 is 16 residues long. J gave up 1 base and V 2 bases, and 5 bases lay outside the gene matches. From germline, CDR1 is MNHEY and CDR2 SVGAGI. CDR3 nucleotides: TGTGCCAGCAGTTACCGGACAGGGATCGGCACAGATACGCAGTATTTT. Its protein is CASSYRTGIGTDTQYF.

In DNA, the CDR3 is TGTGCCAGCAGTTTTAGTGGCCAATACAATGAGCAGTTCTTC. Protein sequence: CASSFSGQYNEQFF. The chain combines TRBV28 with TRBJ2-1; D is unclear. There are 14 residues in the CDR3. V was trimmed by 3 bases and J by 4 bases, leaving 10 bases between them. Germline CDR1 reads MDHEN; CDR2 reads SYDVKM.

The CDR3 sequence is CAWSGGDGGTEAFF. The DNA of the CDR3 is TGTGCCTGGAGTGGGGGGGACGGGGGCACTGAAGCTTTCTTT. V usage is TRBV30 and J usage is TRBJ1-1; perhaps TRBD1 as D (5 bases). The CDR3 is 14 amino acids. Trimming left V 1 base short and J 4 bases short, with 13 bases between. CDR1 and CDR2 (germline): GTSNPN, SVGIG (reference sequence).

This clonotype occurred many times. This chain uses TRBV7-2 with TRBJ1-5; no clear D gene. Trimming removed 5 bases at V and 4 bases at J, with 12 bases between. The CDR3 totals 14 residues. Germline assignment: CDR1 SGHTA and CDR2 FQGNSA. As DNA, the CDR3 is TGTGCCAGCAGCCTTGGACCGGGTAATCAGCCCCAGCATTTT. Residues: CASSLGPGNQPQHF.

The CDR3 here is CASSQDLVRISPLHF. As DNA, the CDR3 is TGTGCCAGCAGCCAAGATTTGGTCCGGATTTCACCCCTCCACTTT. The chain couples TRBV14 to TRBJ1-6; the D is unclear. The CDR3 covers 15 residues. Germline-derived CDR1 and CDR2 are SGHDN and FVKESK. V was cut by 0 bases and J by 9 bases, with 12 bases left in between. Complete variable domain (other parts from reference TRBV14 and TRBJ1-6): EAGVTQFPSHSVIEKGQTVTLRCDPISGHDNLYWYRRVMGKEIKFLLHFVKESKQDESGMPNNRFLAERTGGTYSTLKVQPAELEDSGVYFCASSQDLVRISPLHFGNGTRLTVT.

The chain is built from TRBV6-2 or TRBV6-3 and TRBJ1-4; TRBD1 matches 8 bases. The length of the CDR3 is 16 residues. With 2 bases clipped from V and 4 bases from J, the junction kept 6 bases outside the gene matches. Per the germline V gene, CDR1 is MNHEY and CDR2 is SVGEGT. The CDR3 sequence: CASSYGYDRGNEKLFF. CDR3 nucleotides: TGTGCCAGCAGTTACGGCTACGACAGGGGTAATGAAAAACTGTTTTTT.

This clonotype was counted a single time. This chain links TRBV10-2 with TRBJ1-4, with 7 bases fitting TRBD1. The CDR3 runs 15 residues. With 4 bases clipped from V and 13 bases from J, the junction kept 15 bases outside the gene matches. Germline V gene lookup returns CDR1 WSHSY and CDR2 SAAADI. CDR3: CASSGIGTEVWSLFF. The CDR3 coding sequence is TGCGCCAGCAGTGGCATAGGGACAGAGGTCTGGTCACTGTTTTTT.

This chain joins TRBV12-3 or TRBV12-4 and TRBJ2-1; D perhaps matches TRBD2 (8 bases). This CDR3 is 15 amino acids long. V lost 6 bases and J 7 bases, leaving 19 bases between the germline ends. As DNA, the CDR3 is TGTGCCAGCAGCCCGGGAGGGGGCTTTGTTAATGAGCAGTTCTTC. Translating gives CASSPGGGFVNEQFF.

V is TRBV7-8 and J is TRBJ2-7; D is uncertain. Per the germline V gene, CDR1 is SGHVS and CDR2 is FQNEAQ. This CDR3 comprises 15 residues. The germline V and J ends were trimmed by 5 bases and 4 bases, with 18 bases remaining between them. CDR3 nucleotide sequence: TGTGCCAGCAGCGCCGAACCGGGCTCCTTTTACGAGCAGTACTTC. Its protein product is CASSAEPGSFYEQYF.

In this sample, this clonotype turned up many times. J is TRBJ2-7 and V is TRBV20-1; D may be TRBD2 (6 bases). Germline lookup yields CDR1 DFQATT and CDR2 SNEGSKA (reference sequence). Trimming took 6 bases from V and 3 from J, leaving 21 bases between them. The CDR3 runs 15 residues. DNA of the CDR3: TGCAGTGCACTCTCAGAGGCGGGCGGGAACTACGAGCAGTACTTC. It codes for CSALSEAGGNYEQYF.

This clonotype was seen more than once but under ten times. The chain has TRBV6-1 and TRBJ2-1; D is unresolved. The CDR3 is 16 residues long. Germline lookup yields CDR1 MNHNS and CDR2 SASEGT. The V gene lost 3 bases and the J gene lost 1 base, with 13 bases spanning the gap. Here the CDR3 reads CASSDPPGLSYNEQFF. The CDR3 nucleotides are TGTGCCAGCAGTGACCCACCGGGTCTTTCCTACAATGAGCAGTTCTTC.

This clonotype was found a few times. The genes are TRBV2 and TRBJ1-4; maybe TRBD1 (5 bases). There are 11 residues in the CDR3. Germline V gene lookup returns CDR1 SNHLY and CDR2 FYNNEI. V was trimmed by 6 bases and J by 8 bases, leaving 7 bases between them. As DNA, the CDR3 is TGTGCCAGCAGCGGGGCCGAAAAACTGTTTTTT. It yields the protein CASSGAEKLFF.

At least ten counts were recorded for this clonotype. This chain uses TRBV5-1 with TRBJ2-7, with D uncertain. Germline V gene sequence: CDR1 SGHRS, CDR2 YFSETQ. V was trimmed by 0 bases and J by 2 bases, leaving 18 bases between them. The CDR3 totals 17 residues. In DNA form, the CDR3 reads TGCGCCAGCAGCTTGGGTGGTTCGGCCAGCCCTACCTACGAGCAGTACTTC. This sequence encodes CASSLGGSASPTYEQYF.

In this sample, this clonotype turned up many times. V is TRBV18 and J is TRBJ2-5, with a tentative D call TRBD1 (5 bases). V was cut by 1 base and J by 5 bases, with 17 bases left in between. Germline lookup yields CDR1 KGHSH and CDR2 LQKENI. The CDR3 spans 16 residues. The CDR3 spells CASSPLPRVVLETQYF. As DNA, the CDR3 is TGTGCCAGCTCACCACTCCCCAGGGTGGTGCTGGAGACCCAGTACTTC. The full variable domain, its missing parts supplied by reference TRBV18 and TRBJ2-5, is NAGVMQNPRHLVRRRGQEARLRCSPMKGHSHVYWYRQLPEEGLKFMVYLQKENIIDESGMPKERFSAEFPKEGPSILRIQQVVRGDSAAYFCASSPLPRVVLETQYFGPGTRLLVL.

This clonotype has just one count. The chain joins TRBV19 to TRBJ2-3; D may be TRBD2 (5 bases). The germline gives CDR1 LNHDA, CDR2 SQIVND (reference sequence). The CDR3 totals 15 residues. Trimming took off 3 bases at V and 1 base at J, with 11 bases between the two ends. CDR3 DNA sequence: TGTGCCAGTAGTATTTGGACGGAGGGCACAGATACGCAGTATTTT. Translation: CASSIWTEGTDTQYF. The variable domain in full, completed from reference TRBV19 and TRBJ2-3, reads DGGITQSPKYLFRKEGQNVTLSCEQNLNHDAMYWYRQDPGQGLRLIYYSQIVNDFQKGDIAEGYSVSREKKESFPLTVTSAQKNPTAFYLCASSIWTEGTDTQYFGPGTRLTVL.

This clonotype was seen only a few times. The CDR3 spells CASSLASASLVDTQYF. Written as DNA, the CDR3 is TGCGCCAGCAGCTTGGCCTCAGCGTCCCTGGTAGATACGCAGTATTTT. This chain connects TRBV5-1 to TRBJ2-3; D is ambiguous. The germline CDR1 and CDR2 sequences are SGHRS and YFSETQ. The CDR3 sequence is 16 residues long. Trimming removed 0 bases from V and 5 bases from J, with 16 bases in between.

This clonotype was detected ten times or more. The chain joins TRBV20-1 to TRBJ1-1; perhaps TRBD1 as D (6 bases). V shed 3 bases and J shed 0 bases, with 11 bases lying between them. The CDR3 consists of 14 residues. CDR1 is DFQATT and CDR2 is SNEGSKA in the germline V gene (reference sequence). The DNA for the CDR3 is TGCAGTGCTAGGGGGACATTCATGAACACTGAAGCTTTCTTT. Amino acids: CSARGTFMNTEAFF.